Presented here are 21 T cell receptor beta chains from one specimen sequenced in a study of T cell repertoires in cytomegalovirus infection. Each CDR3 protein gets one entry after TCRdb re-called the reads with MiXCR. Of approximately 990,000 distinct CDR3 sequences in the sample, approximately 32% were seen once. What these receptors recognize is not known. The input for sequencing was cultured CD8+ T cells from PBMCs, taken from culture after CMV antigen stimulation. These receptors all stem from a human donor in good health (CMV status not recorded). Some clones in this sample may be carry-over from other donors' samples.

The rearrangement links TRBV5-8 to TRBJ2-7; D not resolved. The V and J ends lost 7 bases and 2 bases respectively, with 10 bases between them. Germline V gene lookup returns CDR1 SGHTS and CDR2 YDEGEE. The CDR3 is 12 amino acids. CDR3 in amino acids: CASGLQTYEQYV. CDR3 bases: TGTGCCAGCGGTTTGCAAACCTACGAGCAGTACGTC.

CDR3 DNA sequence: TGCGCCAGCAAGGGACAGGGGGCGCTCGATAAGATGGAGCAGTTCTTC. It specifies CASKGQGALDKMEQFF. The J gene is TRBJ2-1, the V gene TRBV5-1; 12 bases are a match to TRBD1. The germline CDR1 and CDR2 sequences are SGHRS and YFSETQ. The CDR3 runs 16 residues. V lost 6 bases, J lost 10 bases, and 14 bases stayed unmatched.

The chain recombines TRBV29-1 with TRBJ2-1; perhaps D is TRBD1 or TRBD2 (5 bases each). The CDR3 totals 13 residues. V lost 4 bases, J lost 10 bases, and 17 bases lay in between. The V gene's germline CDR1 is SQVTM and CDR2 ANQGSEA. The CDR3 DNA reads TGCAGCGTTGGTTTAACGAGGGGCTCCGAGCAGTTCTTC. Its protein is CSVGLTRGSEQFF.

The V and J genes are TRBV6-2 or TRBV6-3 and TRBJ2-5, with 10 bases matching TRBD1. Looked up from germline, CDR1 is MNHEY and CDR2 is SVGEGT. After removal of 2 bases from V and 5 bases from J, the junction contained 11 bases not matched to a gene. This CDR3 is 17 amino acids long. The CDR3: CASSYDPRQGAGETQYF. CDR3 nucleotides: TGTGCCAGCAGTTACGACCCCCGACAGGGGGCAGGGGAGACCCAGTACTTC.

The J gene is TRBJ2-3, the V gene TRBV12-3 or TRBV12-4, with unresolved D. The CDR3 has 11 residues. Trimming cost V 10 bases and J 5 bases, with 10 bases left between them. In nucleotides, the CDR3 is TGTGCCATTCGGCCCTTAGATACGCAGTATTTT. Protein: CAIRPLDTQYF.

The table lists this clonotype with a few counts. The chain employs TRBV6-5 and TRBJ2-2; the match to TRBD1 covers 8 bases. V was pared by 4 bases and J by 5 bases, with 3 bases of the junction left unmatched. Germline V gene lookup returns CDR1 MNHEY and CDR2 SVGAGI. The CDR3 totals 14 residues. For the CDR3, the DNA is TGTGCCAGCAGTTGGGACAGGAAGACCGGGGAGCTGTTTTTT. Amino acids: CASSWDRKTGELFF.

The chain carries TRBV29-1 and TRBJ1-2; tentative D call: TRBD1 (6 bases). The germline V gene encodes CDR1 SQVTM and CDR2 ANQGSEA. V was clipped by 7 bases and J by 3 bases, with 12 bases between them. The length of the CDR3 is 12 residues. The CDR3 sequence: CSAEGGYYGYTF. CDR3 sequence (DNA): TGCAGCGCAGAAGGGGGTTACTATGGCTACACCTTC.

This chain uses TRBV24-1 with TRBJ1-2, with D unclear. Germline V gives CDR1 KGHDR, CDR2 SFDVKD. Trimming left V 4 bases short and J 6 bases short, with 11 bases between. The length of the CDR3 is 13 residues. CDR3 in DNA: TGTGCCACCAGTGACCACCGTAGGAATGGCTACACCTTC. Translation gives CATSDHRRNGYTF.

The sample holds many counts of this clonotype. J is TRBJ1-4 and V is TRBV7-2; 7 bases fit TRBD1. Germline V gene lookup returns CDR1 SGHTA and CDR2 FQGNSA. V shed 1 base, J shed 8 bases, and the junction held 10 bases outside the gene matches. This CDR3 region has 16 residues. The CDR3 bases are TGTGCCAGCAGCTTAGAAGCTCGACAGGGTAGAGAAAAACTGTTTTTT. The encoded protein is CASSLEARQGREKLFF.

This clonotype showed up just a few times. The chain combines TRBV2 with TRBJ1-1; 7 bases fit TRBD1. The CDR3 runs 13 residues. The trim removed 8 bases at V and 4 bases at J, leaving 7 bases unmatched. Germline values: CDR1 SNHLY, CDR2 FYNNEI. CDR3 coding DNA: TGTGCCAGCGTCGGACAGGAGGGCACTGAAGCTTTCTTT. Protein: CASVGQEGTEAFF.

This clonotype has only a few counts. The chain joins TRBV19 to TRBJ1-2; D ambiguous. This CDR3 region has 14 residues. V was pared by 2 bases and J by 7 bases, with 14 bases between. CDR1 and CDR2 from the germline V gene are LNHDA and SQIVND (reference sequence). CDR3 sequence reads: CASSISHMGAGYTF. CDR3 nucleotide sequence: TGTGCCAGTAGTATATCCCATATGGGAGCTGGCTACACCTTC.

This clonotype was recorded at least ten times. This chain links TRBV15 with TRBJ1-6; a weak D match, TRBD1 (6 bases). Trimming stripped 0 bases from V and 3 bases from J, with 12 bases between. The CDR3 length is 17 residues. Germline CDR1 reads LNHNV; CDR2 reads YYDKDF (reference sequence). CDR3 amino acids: CATSRDVTGHYNSPLHF. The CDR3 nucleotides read TGTGCCACCAGCAGAGATGTGACAGGTCACTATAATTCACCCCTCCACTTT.

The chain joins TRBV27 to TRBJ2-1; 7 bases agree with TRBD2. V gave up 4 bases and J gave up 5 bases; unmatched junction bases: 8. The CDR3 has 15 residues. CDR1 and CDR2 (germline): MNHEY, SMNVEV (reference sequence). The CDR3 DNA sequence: TGTGCCAGCAGTTATGGGGGGGGGACGAACAATGAGCAGTTCTTC. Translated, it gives CASSYGGGTNNEQFF.

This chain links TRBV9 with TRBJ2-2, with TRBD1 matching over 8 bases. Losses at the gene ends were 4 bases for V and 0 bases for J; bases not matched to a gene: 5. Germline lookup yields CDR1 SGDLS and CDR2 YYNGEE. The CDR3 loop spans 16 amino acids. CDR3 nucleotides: TGTGCCAGCAGCCCTCGGACAGGGTCGAACACCGGGGAGCTGTTTTTT. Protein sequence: CASSPRTGSNTGELFF.

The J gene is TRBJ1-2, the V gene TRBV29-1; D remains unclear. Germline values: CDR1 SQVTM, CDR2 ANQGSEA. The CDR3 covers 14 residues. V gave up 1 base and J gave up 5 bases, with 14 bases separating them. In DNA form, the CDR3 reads TGCAGCGTTGAAGCTAGTGGCAGTGGATATGGCTACACCTTC. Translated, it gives CSVEASGSGYGYTF.

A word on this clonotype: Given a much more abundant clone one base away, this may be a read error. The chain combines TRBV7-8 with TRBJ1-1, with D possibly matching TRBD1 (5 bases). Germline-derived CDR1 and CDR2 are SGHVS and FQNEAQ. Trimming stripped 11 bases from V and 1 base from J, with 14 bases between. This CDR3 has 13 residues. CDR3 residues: CAVRDGKNTEAFF. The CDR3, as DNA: TGTGCCGTCAGGGACGGCAAGAACACTGAAGCTTTCTTT.

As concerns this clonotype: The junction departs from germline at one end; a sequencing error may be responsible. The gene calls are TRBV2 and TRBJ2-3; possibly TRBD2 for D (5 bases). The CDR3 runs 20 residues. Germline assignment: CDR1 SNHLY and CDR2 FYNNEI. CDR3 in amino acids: CASSVPLHPAGTSSTDTQYF. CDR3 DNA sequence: TGTGCCAGCAGTGTCCCCCTCCACCCGGCCGGCACTTCTAGCACAGATACACAGTATTTT.

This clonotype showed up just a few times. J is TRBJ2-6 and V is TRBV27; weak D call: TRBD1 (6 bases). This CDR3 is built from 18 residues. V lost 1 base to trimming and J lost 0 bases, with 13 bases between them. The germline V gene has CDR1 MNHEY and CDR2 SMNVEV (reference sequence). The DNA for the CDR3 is TGTGCCAGCAGTTTATTGGGACAACTATTCTCTGGGGCCAACGTCCTGACTTTC. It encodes CASSLLGQLFSGANVLTF.

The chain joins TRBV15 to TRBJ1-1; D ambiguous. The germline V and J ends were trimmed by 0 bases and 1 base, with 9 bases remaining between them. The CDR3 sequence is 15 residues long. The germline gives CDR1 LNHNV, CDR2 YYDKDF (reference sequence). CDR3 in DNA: TGTGCCACCAGCAGAGATCGGCAGAGGAACACTGAAGCTTTCTTT. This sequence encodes CATSRDRQRNTEAFF.

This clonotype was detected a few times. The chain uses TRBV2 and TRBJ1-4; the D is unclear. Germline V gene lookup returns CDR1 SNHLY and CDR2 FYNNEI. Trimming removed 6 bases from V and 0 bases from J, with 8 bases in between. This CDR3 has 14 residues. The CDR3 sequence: CASRSYATNEKLFF. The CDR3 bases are TGTGCCAGCAGGAGTTACGCAACTAATGAAAAACTGTTTTTT.

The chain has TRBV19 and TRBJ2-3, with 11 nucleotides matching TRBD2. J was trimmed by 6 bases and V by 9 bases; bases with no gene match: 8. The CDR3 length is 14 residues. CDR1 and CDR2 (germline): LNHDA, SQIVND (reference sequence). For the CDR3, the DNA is TGTGCCAGCCGGGTAGCGGGGGGGCAGGATACGCAGTATTTT. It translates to CASRVAGGQDTQYF.